This is a list of T cell receptor beta chains from one sample in a study of shared clonotypes between healthy human individuals. Sequencing was performed with immunoSEQ multiplex PCR; in TCRdb, only in-frame clones are kept and a portion is missing. The sample contains 2 million or so clones, roughly 94% of which appear only once. Sequencing was done on a sample of naive CD8+ T cells sorted from blood. The receptors originated from a man between 18 and 35 years old in good health. Each CDR3 is given with its conserved first and last residue. Each record gives: V gene, J gene, D gene, CDR3 protein, CDR3 DNA. The D gene is left open where the match is weak.

>TRBV7-9|TRBJ1-3|-
CASSPPGVTIYF
TGTGCCAGCAGCCCTCCTGGAGTCACCATATATTTT
>TRBV6-5|TRBJ2-3|-
CASSYSMPDTDTQYF
TGTGCCAGCAGTTACAGCATGCCAGACACAGATACGCAGTATTTT
>TRBV27|TRBJ2-1|TRBD2
CASSPSGGEDNEQFF
TGTGCCAGCAGTCCTAGCGGGGGTGAAGACAATGAGCAGTTCTTC
>TRBV10-3|TRBJ2-7|TRBD1
CAISDRDRTEQYEQYF
TGTGCCATCAGTGATAGGGACAGGACAGAACAATACGAGCAGTACTTC
>TRBV4-1|TRBJ1-5|TRBD1
CASSPQGTGAQPQHF
TGCGCCAGCAGCCCTCAAGGGACAGGTGCTCAGCCCCAGCATTTT
>TRBV27|TRBJ2-7|TRBD1
CASSIASAGTGTYEQYF
TGTGCCAGCAGTATCGCCTCCGCCGGGACAGGGACCTACGAGCAGTACTTC
>TRBV7-6|TRBJ1-5|-
CASSLEGGQEAQHF
TGTGCCAGCAGCTTAGAGGGCGGCCAAGAAGCCCAGCATTTT
>TRBV2|TRBJ1-5|-
CASSEGGFNQPQHF
TGTGCCAGCAGTGAGGGTGGGTTCAATCAGCCTCAGCATTTT
>TRBV10-2|TRBJ1-2|-
CASSESHPTYGYTF
TGCGCCAGCAGTGAGTCGCACCCCACCTATGGCTACACCTTC
>TRBV4-1|TRBJ2-5|-
CASSQEPQGLGETQYF
TGCGCCAGCAGCCAAGAACCCCAGGGGCTGGGGGAGACCCAGTACTTC
>TRBV7-2|TRBJ2-7|-
CASSFGTGLEQYF
TGTGCCAGCAGCTTCGGGACCGGTCTCGAGCAGTACTTC
>TRBV4-1|TRBJ2-5|-
CASSQGGHEETQYF
TGCGCCAGCAGCCAAGGGGGCCATGAAGAGACCCAGTACTTC
>TRBV5-6|TRBJ2-1|-
CASSVDTYNEQFF
TGTGCCAGCAGCGTGGACACCTACAATGAGCAGTTCTTC
>TRBV4-1|TRBJ2-7|-
CASSQRAGTAGGEQYF
TGCGCCAGCAGCCAACGGGCCGGGACCGCCGGCGGGGAGCAGTACTTC
>TRBV7-2|TRBJ2-1|TRBD2
CASSLPLLAGVRDNEQFF
TGTGCCAGCAGCTTACCCCTACTAGCGGGAGTCCGGGACAATGAGCAGTTCTTC